This T cell receptor beta chain originates from a study of cytomegalovirus exposure and HLA in healthy donors (dated by TCRdb to 2016 to 2017). Context from the whole study: According to an earlier analysis of several hundred of the donors, 150 million to 200 million T cells yielded over 100 million unique TCR beta sequences and around 280 Gb of sequence data. An early release covering some 640 HLA-typed donors comprised around 300 gigabases of sequencing data and roughly 85 million unique TCR sequences. Of the 300 to 500 genotyped donors, 65% to 90% were placed in the genetic ancestry cluster associated with self-reported Caucasian donors. The study aimed to test whether cataloging public T cell receptors could reveal signatures of past pathogen exposure. Using immunosequencing, the study profiled T cell repertoires from fewer than 850 subjects and related those repertoires to cytomegalovirus serostatus. Along with the roughly 670-subject first cohort, a separate validation cohort of some 130 different subjects was used. High-throughput TCR immunosequencing, statistical association of individual TCRs with disease status, and machine learning were combined to predict cytomegalovirus infection status. A later analysis re-examined previously published TCR beta repertoires from over 500 donors and added high-resolution HLA genotyping to investigate patterns of TCR occurrence. Rather than drawing on any new phenotypic data, the later analysis identified candidate immune exposures from TCR beta sequences and the way those sequences occurred across donors. An earlier analysis of more than 450 of the donors used high-throughput TCR beta sequencing to judge whether each TCR beta V gene segment behaved as functional or pseudogenic. Donor age, sex, ethnicity and CMV serostatus were compiled together with the repertoire data. In a later genetic analysis, genome-wide SNP genotypes for about three fifths of the roughly 670 donors were used, and that subset was treated as a discovery cohort. Every repertoire in the discovery cohort had been generated on one and the same sequencing platform. HLA typing covered class I and class II loci at four-digit resolution. Typing coverage varied by locus: about 620-640 donors for A, B, C, DRB1 and DQB1; 500 to 550 for DQA1; about 590 for DPA1; more than 450 for DPB1. Four or five DR-DQ haplotypes were treated as single units for association and clustering because of strong linkage in the cohort. Across roughly 420 genotyped donors of the cohort, an average of roughly 200,000 unique TCR beta nucleotide sequences per donor were sequenced, and approximately 17% of those sequences were non-productive. What the research found in general, with its limitations: Immune exposure information for the cohort was limited to CMV serostatus. In a later genetic analysis, fewer N-insertions in productive TCRs were reported among donors in an Asian-associated ancestry cluster than the roughly 700-donor mean. According to a later analysis, parvovirus B19, influenza, CMV and Epstein-Barr virus appeared linked to several top co-occurrence clusters. At a false discovery rate of 0.05, a later analysis linked under 20,000 TCR beta sequences to specific HLA alleles. Compared with equally common non-associated chains, HLA-associated TCR beta chains in a later analysis were more clonally expanded and had lower generation probabilities. Only TCR beta chains were sequenced in this cohort, and the absence of alpha or paired-chain data limited detectable features. The authors suggested that the approach could potentially be extended to other disease states and immunological phenotypes. Some IMGT-functional V segments, including TRBV6-2 and TRBV6-3, could not be told apart with the 87-base-pair reads, so those segments were excluded. Most TCR sequences were seen in very few donors, while some public TCRs were found in many individuals. In an earlier analysis of approximately 600 of the donors, most TCR beta V segments were observed in productive rearrangements about 87% or about 30% of the time, broadly matching IMGT annotations. Sequencing depth was assumed to be roughly uniform across donors in the presence/absence analyses, though that assumption may not hold. The classifier was reported to diagnose cytomegalovirus status with high specificity and sensitivity in both the original and validation cohorts. A total of roughly 160 TCR beta chains were listed by the study as associated with cytomegalovirus. Because counts were too low, 15 to 20 rarely observed V segments, including chromosome 9 orphons, were left out of the earlier analysis of 500 to 750 of the donors. Because HLA typing was unavailable for some donors at each locus, only the typed subset was used in association tests. When HLA alleles, especially DR and DQ, strongly co-occurred, TCR associations were difficult to assign to individual alleles. In a later genetic analysis, a missense DCLRE1C variant was associated with V-gene and J-gene trimming of TCR beta chains, and the association was replicated in an independent cohort. In a later analysis, TCR association rates were found to vary across HLA loci, with the most associated TCRs seen for DRB1 alleles and the fewest for HLA-C alleles. Most CMV-associated TCR beta chains appeared to be HLA-restricted in a later analysis, and the HLA associations seemed to be driven largely by CMV exposure. A further reported finding was that TCR beta sequences accurately predicted the HLA-A and HLA-B alleles for most subjects in the first cohort. A cluster of highly shared sequence variants was judged likely to be a technical artifact of the sequencing pipeline. Linkage disequilibrium might explain the correlated functional status among segregating V segments, but an unknown experimental factor could not be excluded. Three of the identified cytomegalovirus-associated TCR beta chains were confirmed in vitro to be specific for cytomegalovirus antigens.

Cut back by 4 bases and 0 bases, the V and J ends lie 10 bases apart. The CDR1 and CDR2 encoded by the germline V gene (reference sequence) are SGHKS and YYEKEE. From cysteine to phenylalanine, the CDR3 is 14 amino acids long. Only CDR3 DNA remains: 42 bases, in frame from the first base. The cohort consisted of fewer than 700 healthy bone marrow donors. At the time of sampling, every cohort member was nominally healthy, though immune exposures that went unrecorded were likely present. The donor was CMV seropositive and belonged to the group of 250 to 300 seropositive cohort members. Each donor provided a peripheral blood sample, and peripheral blood mononuclear cells were used for TCR beta sequencing. The Qiagen DNeasy Blood Extraction Kit was used to extract genomic DNA from the blood cell samples. Libraries came from the immunoSEQ multiplex PCR assay. For the multiplex PCR, a mixture combining 60 forward primers for TCR Vbeta segments and 13 reverse primers for TCR Jbeta segments was used. Amplification of the CDR3 region of rearranged TCR beta genes was performed with a multiplex PCR assay on genomic DNA. The Illumina HiSeq System was used to sequence the amplified TCR beta libraries as 87-base-pair reads. As for the authors' bioinformatics: A later analysis tallied around 87 million unique TCR beta chains across the 550 to 850 repertoires, and about 10 million of those chains were shared by two or more donors. To remove PCR and sequencing errors, raw reads were error-corrected and collapsed into unique sequences using a nearest-neighbor algorithm that merged closely related sequences. V, D and J gene segments were assigned by aligning CDR3 sequences to IMGT reference sequences. Each retained sequence needed at least a six-nucleotide match to both a V gene segment and a J gene segment. Rearrangements were classified as productive when the CDR3 lacked stop codons and remained in frame with V and J, and all other rearrangements were classified as non-productive. CDR3 was defined according to IMGT convention as the region running from the second conserved V-encoded cysteine to the conserved J-encoded phenylalanine. The earlier analysis of 500 to 650 of the donors excluded any sequence lacking an unambiguous match to a single V gene segment. In an earlier analysis of several hundred of the donors, a V segment was called functional when productive rearrangements were above 56.7%, and segregating when the standard deviation between donors exceeded 5%. A statistical classification framework was developed to diagnose cytomegalovirus status using the catalog of TCR beta chain sequences. A later analysis assigned V and J genes by comparing TCR nucleotide sequences with IMGT/GENE-DB human TR gene sequences. A later analysis assigned CDR3 sequences and most-parsimonious VDJ recombination scenarios with the TCRdist pipeline. A later analysis defined each TCR beta chain by its CDR3 amino acid sequence plus V-gene family, and excluded reads lacking a unique V-gene family. As a way to deal with suspected cross-contamination and a sequencing artifact, a later analysis dropped hundreds of nucleotide sequences that were highly shared and had low generation probability. In a later analysis, a clonal expansion index was calculated for each public chain from normalized within-repertoire ranks of inferred template counts. In a later analysis, generation probabilities were computed using a VDJ recombination model fitted to out-of-frame rearrangements, and the results were checked against IGoR. A later analysis scored TCR-TCR, TCR-HLA and TCR-CMV co-occurrence with hypergeometric tests, applying a repertoire-size bias correction to TCR pairs. To estimate false discovery rates, a later analysis permuted the HLA or CMV assignments 20 times. In a later analysis, co-occurring TCRs were grouped with DBSCAN, and TCRdist sequence similarity was added when clustering was performed within HLA-allele-positive subsets. Co-occurrence clustering excluded repertoires with fewer than 30,000 or more than 120,000 public chains, plus five with anomalous nucleotide sharing. TCRdb re-hosts the immuneACCESS table, in-frame sequences only. Its copies lack some clones; in the studies checked, an unresolved V gene accounts for under half of them, and the cause for the rest is not known. D and trimming were read from the DNA, whereas the V and J calls and clone size are those reported in that table. The sample table holds hundreds of thousands of clones, of which 77% were seen once. Around 2.9% of the sample is taken by the ten largest.

A note on this clone: This clone's antigen is unknown. It has no much larger one-base neighbor in the sample; base qualities were not kept.

The sequence was obtained from a woman aged 55-69 years in good health and CMV-seropositive. The sequenced material came from PBMCs. This sequence uses TRBV5-5 and TRBJ1-1; no confident D gene assignment can be made. CDR3 protein: CASSRRHMNTEAFF. The sequenced DNA is TGTGCCAGCAGCCGGCGACACATGAACACTGAAGCTTTCTTT.